This T cell receptor (beta chain) stems from a study of persistence of HIV-infected CD4 T cells. Study-level background: The sample holds CD4+ T cells responsive to CMV or HIV-1 Gag. Points from the study as a whole: CMV- and Gag-responding cells had lower TCRbeta richness than CD3/CD28-responding cells. Degenerate expanded CDR3beta sequences were enriched among CMV- and Gag-responding cells.

The libraries were made with immunoSEQ version 4 in survey mode. Using immunoSEQ multiplex PCR, the repertoire was profiled, and TCRdb retains in-frame clones only, with some absent. The sample contains about 40,000 clones, about 84% of which appear only once. The stimulus was an HIV-1 Gag 15-mer peptide pool, 0.9 to 1 ug/peptide/mL. CD40L-negative CD69-negative CD45RO-high memory CD4+ T cells were sorted as populations depleted of antigen-responding cells. A few counts support this clone. Its antigen is not identified. Sequencing used CD4+ T cells sorted from PBMCs after roughly 19-hour stimulation, obtained from a patient who received antiretroviral therapy. The TCR sequence derives from an adult man with HIV who was CMV-seropositive.

The CDR3 region has the DNA TGTGCCAGCAGCCCCCCCGCTTATAGCAATCAGCCCCAGCATTTT. Protein product: CASSPPAYSNQPQHF. The V and J genes are TRBV7-2 and TRBJ1-5; no clear D gene. The CDR3 loop spans 15 amino acids. Trimming left V 5 bases short and J 0 bases short, with 11 bases between. The germline CDR1 and CDR2 sequences are SGHTA and FQGNSA.